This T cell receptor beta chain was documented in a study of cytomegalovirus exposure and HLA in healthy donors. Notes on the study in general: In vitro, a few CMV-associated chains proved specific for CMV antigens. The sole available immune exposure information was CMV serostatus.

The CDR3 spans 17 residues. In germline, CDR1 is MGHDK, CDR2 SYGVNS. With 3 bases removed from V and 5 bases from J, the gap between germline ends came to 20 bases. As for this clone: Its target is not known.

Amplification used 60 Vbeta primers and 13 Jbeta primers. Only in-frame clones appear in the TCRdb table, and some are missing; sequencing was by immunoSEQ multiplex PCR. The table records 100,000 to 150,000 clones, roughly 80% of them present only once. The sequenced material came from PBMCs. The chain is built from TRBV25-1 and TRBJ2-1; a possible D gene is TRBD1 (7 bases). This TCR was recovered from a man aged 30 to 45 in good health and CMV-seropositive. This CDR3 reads CASSDGGGGGWNNEQFF. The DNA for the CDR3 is TGTGCCAGCAGTGATGGGGGAGGAGGGGGCTGGAACAATGAGCAGTTCTTC.